This is a list of T cell receptor beta chains from one sample in a study of response to subunit inactivated influenza vaccine. TCRdb called the RT-PCR reads again in MiXCR, with one record for every CDR3 protein. Of hundreds of thousands of distinct CDR3 sequences listed, 11% to 15% are singletons. Sequencing used PBMCs from blood, obtained 14 to 15 days before vaccination. The receptors come from a man in his forties or fifties who received an inactivated influenza vaccine. The CDR3 runs from the conserved cysteine through the conserved F or W. The order of the fields is J gene, V gene, clone size, D gene, CDR3 protein, CDR3 DNA. A D gene is named only where the DNA matches it firmly. Size tells how often a clone was seen (once, few, many) or the class of an expanded clone, and some rows leave it out.

J gene: TRBJ1-5; V gene: TRBV15; clone size: few; D gene: -; CDR3 protein: CATSVDRDQPQHF; CDR3 DNA: TGTGCCACCAGCGTCGATAGGGATCAGCCCCAGCATTTT
J gene: TRBJ2-1; V gene: TRBV9; clone size: few; D gene: TRBD1; CDR3 protein: CASSLLGQGYNEQFF; CDR3 DNA: TGTGCCAGCAGCCTTTTGGGACAGGGCTATAATGAGCAGTTCTTC
J gene: TRBJ1-2; V gene: TRBV27; clone size: few; D gene: -; CDR3 protein: CASSGGAHGYTF; CDR3 DNA: TGTGCCAGCTCTGGGGGCGCTCATGGCTACACCTTC
J gene: TRBJ2-1; V gene: TRBV4-3; clone size: many; D gene: TRBD2; CDR3 protein: CASSQGASGGDEQFF; CDR3 DNA: TGCGCCAGCAGCCAAGGAGCTAGCGGGGGGGATGAGCAGTTCTTC
J gene: TRBJ2-2; V gene: TRBV5-1; clone size: few; D gene: -; CDR3 protein: CASSLATAQPSGGELFF; CDR3 DNA: TGCGCCAGCAGCTTGGCTACGGCCCAGCCCAGCGGCGGGGAGCTGTTTTTT
J gene: TRBJ2-5; V gene: TRBV20-1; clone size: few; D gene: -; CDR3 protein: CSARVPAKQTQYF; CDR3 DNA: TGCAGTGCCAGAGTCCCGGCTAAACAGACCCAGTACTTC
J gene: TRBJ2-7; V gene: TRBV7-2; clone size: few; D gene: TRBD1; CDR3 protein: CASSLGDRGDYEQYF; CDR3 DNA: TGTGCCAGCAGCTTAGGGGACAGGGGAGACTACGAGCAGTACTTC
J gene: TRBJ2-1; V gene: TRBV9; clone size: -; D gene: TRBD1; CDR3 protein: CASSVAIRTGPLFYNEQFF; CDR3 DNA: TGTGCCAGCAGCGTAGCCATCCGGACAGGACCCCTTTTCTACAATGAGCAGTTCTTC
J gene: TRBJ2-7; V gene: TRBV12-3/TRBV12-4; clone size: -; D gene: TRBD1; CDR3 protein: CASSPRRQGTSYEQYF; CDR3 DNA: TGTGCCAGCAGTCCCAGAAGACAGGGGACCTCCTACGAGCAGTACTTC
J gene: TRBJ1-1; V gene: TRBV29-1; clone size: -; D gene: -; CDR3 protein: CSVDMSTEAFF; CDR3 DNA: TGCAGCGTTGACATGAGCACTGAAGCTTTCTTT
J gene: TRBJ1-2; V gene: TRBV7-8; clone size: -; D gene: -; CDR3 protein: CASSLGLLNQRGYTF; CDR3 DNA: TGTGCCAGCAGCTTAGGGCTCTTGAATCAGAGGGGCTACACCTTC
J gene: TRBJ2-5; V gene: TRBV28; clone size: -; D gene: -; CDR3 protein: CASSLPQGRNVFETQYF; CDR3 DNA: TGTGCCAGCAGTTTACCCCAGGGGCGCAATGTTTTCGAGACCCAGTACTTC
J gene: TRBJ2-5; V gene: TRBV5-4; clone size: -; D gene: -; CDR3 protein: CASSPSGLQGKTQYF; CDR3 DNA: TGTGCCAGCAGCCCGTCGGGACTCCAGGGAAAGACCCAGTACTTC
J gene: TRBJ2-5; V gene: TRBV24-1; clone size: -; D gene: -; CDR3 protein: CATSDFGRTQYF; CDR3 DNA: TGTGCCACCAGTGATTTTGGGAGGACCCAGTACTTC
J gene: TRBJ2-7; V gene: TRBV4-2; clone size: -; D gene: TRBD1; CDR3 protein: CASSQDVGQGAGYEQYF; CDR3 DNA: TGTGCCAGCAGCCAAGATGTGGGACAGGGGGCAGGGTACGAGCAGTACTTC
J gene: TRBJ1-2; V gene: TRBV28; clone size: few; D gene: -; CDR3 protein: CASSYGGGIGYTF; CDR3 DNA: TGTGCCAGCAGTTATGGAGGGGGAATTGGCTACACCTTC
J gene: TRBJ2-5; V gene: TRBV11-2; clone size: -; D gene: TRBD2; CDR3 protein: CASSFLAGGAETQYF; CDR3 DNA: TGTGCCAGCAGCTTCTTAGCGGGGGGGGCGGAGACCCAGTACTTC
J gene: TRBJ2-5; V gene: TRBV27; clone size: few; D gene: TRBD1; CDR3 protein: CASKEDRGQGTQYF; CDR3 DNA: TGTGCCAGCAAGGAGGACAGGGGGCAAGGGACCCAGTACTTC
J gene: TRBJ2-1; V gene: TRBV14; clone size: few; D gene: -; CDR3 protein: CASSLTRGGEQFF; CDR3 DNA: TGTGCCAGCAGCCTTACAAGGGGAGGAGAGCAGTTCTTC
J gene: TRBJ2-7; V gene: TRBV4-3; clone size: few; D gene: -; CDR3 protein: CASSQVLTGRNEQYF; CDR3 DNA: TGCGCCAGCAGCCAAGTGTTAACAGGGCGGAACGAGCAGTACTTC
J gene: TRBJ2-2; V gene: TRBV5-1; clone size: many; D gene: -; CDR3 protein: CASSLAPQGNTGELFF; CDR3 DNA: TGCGCCAGCAGCTTGGCCCCACAGGGAAACACCGGGGAGCTGTTTTTT
J gene: TRBJ2-5; V gene: TRBV12-3/TRBV12-4; clone size: few; D gene: -; CDR3 protein: CASSLDMRETQYF; CDR3 DNA: TGTGCCAGCAGTTTAGACATGCGGGAGACCCAGTACTTC
J gene: TRBJ2-7; V gene: TRBV12-3/TRBV12-4; clone size: few; D gene: -; CDR3 protein: CASSFSGIAYEQYF; CDR3 DNA: TGTGCCAGCAGTTTTTCTGGGATAGCCTACGAGCAGTACTTC
J gene: TRBJ1-2; V gene: TRBV7-9; clone size: few; D gene: -; CDR3 protein: CASGLGDPFSGYTF; CDR3 DNA: TGTGCCAGCGGGCTCGGGGACCCATTCAGCGGCTACACCTTC
J gene: TRBJ2-2; V gene: TRBV5-1; clone size: -; D gene: -; CDR3 protein: CASSLAGNPRVNTGELFF; CDR3 DNA: TGCGCCAGCAGCTTGGCCGGCAACCCTCGGGTCAACACCGGGGAGCTGTTTTTT
J gene: TRBJ1-1; V gene: TRBV3-1; clone size: few; D gene: -; CDR3 protein: CASNLRDGNTEAFF; CDR3 DNA: TGTGCCAGCAACCTAAGGGACGGGAACACTGAAGCTTTCTTT
J gene: TRBJ2-1; V gene: TRBV20-1; clone size: -; D gene: TRBD2; CDR3 protein: CSAEFGGRAPYNEQFF; CDR3 DNA: TGCAGTGCCGAATTCGGCGGGAGGGCCCCCTACAATGAGCAGTTCTTC
J gene: TRBJ2-5; V gene: TRBV6-2/TRBV6-3; clone size: few; D gene: -; CDR3 protein: CASSRGRSGTQYF; CDR3 DNA: TGTGCCAGCAGCCGAGGGCGCTCGGGGACCCAGTACTTC
J gene: TRBJ2-5; V gene: TRBV6-2/TRBV6-3; clone size: few; D gene: TRBD2; CDR3 protein: CASSYSRTSGGAKAETQYF; CDR3 DNA: TGTGCCAGCAGTTACTCCCGGACTAGCGGGGGGGCTAAGGCGGAGACCCAGTACTTC
J gene: TRBJ2-1; V gene: TRBV7-8; clone size: few; D gene: -; CDR3 protein: CASSLLGSQFF; CDR3 DNA: TGTGCCAGCAGCTTATTGGGATCGCAGTTCTTC
J gene: TRBJ2-5; V gene: TRBV20-1; clone size: -; D gene: TRBD1; CDR3 protein: CSAKTGTGGQETQYF; CDR3 DNA: TGCAGTGCTAAAACCGGGACAGGGGGCCAAGAGACCCAGTACTTC
J gene: TRBJ1-5; V gene: TRBV5-1; clone size: -; D gene: -; CDR3 protein: CASSLVPDQPQHF; CDR3 DNA: TGCGCCAGCAGCTTGGTCCCAGATCAGCCCCAGCATTTT
J gene: TRBJ1-1; V gene: TRBV6-1; clone size: many; D gene: -; CDR3 protein: CASSVYRWNTEAFF; CDR3 DNA: TGTGCCAGCAGTGTTTACAGGTGGAACACTGAAGCTTTCTTT
J gene: TRBJ2-1; V gene: TRBV2; clone size: few; D gene: -; CDR3 protein: CASSEQGFNEQFF; CDR3 DNA: TGTGCCAGCAGTGAACAGGGGTTCAATGAGCAGTTCTTC
J gene: TRBJ2-2; V gene: TRBV29-1; clone size: -; D gene: -; CDR3 protein: CSVEAYRDSGELFF; CDR3 DNA: TGCAGCGTTGAAGCTTACAGGGATTCCGGGGAGCTGTTTTTT
J gene: TRBJ2-1; V gene: TRBV20-1; clone size: -; D gene: TRBD2; CDR3 protein: CSARHLAGPPYNEQFF; CDR3 DNA: TGCAGTGCTAGACACCTAGCGGGACCCCCCTACAATGAGCAGTTCTTC
J gene: TRBJ2-1; V gene: TRBV10-2; clone size: few; D gene: TRBD1; CDR3 protein: CASSEGPGGGNEQFF; CDR3 DNA: TGCGCCAGCAGTGAAGGACCAGGGGGCGGAAATGAGCAGTTCTTC
J gene: TRBJ1-2; V gene: TRBV20-1; clone size: many; D gene: TRBD1; CDR3 protein: CSARTGIQYGYTF; CDR3 DNA: TGCAGTGCTAGGACAGGGATTCAATATGGCTACACCTTC
J gene: TRBJ2-3; V gene: TRBV5-6; clone size: -; D gene: TRBD2; CDR3 protein: CASSGTASGGAVGTDTQYF; CDR3 DNA: TGTGCCAGCAGCGGTACTGCTAGCGGGGGGGCCGTAGGCACAGATACGCAGTATTTT
J gene: TRBJ2-1; V gene: TRBV6-2/TRBV6-3; clone size: -; D gene: -; CDR3 protein: CASSYRGEQFF; CDR3 DNA: TGTGCCAGCAGTTATCGGGGTGAGCAGTTCTTC
J gene: TRBJ2-5; V gene: TRBV6-2/TRBV6-3; clone size: few; D gene: -; CDR3 protein: CASSYSKLAGETQYF; CDR3 DNA: TGTGCCAGCAGTTACTCCAAGTTGGCGGGAGAGACCCAGTACTTC
J gene: TRBJ2-2; V gene: TRBV11-2; clone size: few; D gene: -; CDR3 protein: CASRDTRGGELFF; CDR3 DNA: TGTGCCAGCAGAGATACAAGGGGCGGGGAGCTGTTTTTT
J gene: TRBJ2-1; V gene: TRBV7-8; clone size: -; D gene: -; CDR3 protein: CASSLGLVLGWDEQFF; CDR3 DNA: TGTGCCAGCAGCTTAGGGCTTGTCCTAGGTTGGGATGAGCAGTTCTTC
J gene: TRBJ2-7; V gene: TRBV20-1; clone size: -; D gene: TRBD2; CDR3 protein: CSAREAGTSGYEQYF; CDR3 DNA: TGCAGTGCTAGAGAGGCCGGGACTAGCGGCTACGAGCAGTACTTC
J gene: TRBJ2-5; V gene: TRBV6-2/TRBV6-3; clone size: few; D gene: -; CDR3 protein: CASSYPGWQETQYF; CDR3 DNA: TGTGCCAGCAGTTACCCAGGATGGCAAGAGACCCAGTACTTC
J gene: TRBJ2-5; V gene: TRBV28; clone size: -; D gene: -; CDR3 protein: CASSLRGSGLLETQYF; CDR3 DNA: TGTGCCAGCAGTTTACGGGGTAGCGGCCTTTTAGAGACCCAGTACTTC
J gene: TRBJ1-1; V gene: TRBV20-1; clone size: -; D gene: -; CDR3 protein: CSARAQLNTEAFF; CDR3 DNA: TGCAGTGCTAGAGCACAGCTGAACACTGAAGCTTTCTTT
J gene: TRBJ2-5; V gene: TRBV6-5; clone size: -; D gene: -; CDR3 protein: CASSYSILGMETQYF; CDR3 DNA: TGTGCCAGCAGTTACTCGATTTTGGGGATGGAGACCCAGTACTTC
J gene: TRBJ2-5; V gene: TRBV12-3/TRBV12-4; clone size: many; D gene: TRBD2; CDR3 protein: CASSLAGGPGTQYF; CDR3 DNA: TGTGCCAGTTCACTAGCGGGAGGGCCCGGGACCCAGTACTTC
J gene: TRBJ2-7; V gene: TRBV20-1; clone size: -; D gene: TRBD2; CDR3 protein: CSARVASGAYEQYF; CDR3 DNA: TGCAGTGCTAGAGTTGCTAGCGGGGCCTACGAGCAGTACTTC
J gene: TRBJ2-7; V gene: TRBV29-1; clone size: few; D gene: -; CDR3 protein: CSARSTQGQEQYF; CDR3 DNA: TGCAGCGCCAGATCCACTCAGGGGCAGGAGCAGTACTTC
J gene: TRBJ1-1; V gene: TRBV2; clone size: -; D gene: -; CDR3 protein: CASSDQVTRDILNTEAFF; CDR3 DNA: TGTGCCAGCAGTGATCAAGTCACTAGGGACATCCTGAACACTGAAGCTTTCTTT